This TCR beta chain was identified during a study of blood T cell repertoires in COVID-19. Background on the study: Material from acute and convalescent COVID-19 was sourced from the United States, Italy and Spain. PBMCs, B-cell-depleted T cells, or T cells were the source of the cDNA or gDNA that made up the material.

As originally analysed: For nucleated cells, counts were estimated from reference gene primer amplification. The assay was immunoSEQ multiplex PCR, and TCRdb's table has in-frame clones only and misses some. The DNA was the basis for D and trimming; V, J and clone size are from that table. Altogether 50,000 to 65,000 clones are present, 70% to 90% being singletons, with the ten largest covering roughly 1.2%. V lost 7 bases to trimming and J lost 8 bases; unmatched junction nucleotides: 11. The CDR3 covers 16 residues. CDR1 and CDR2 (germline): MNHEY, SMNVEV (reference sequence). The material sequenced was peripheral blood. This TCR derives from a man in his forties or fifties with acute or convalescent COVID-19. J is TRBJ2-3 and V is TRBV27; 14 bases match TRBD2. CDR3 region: CASTLTSGGEGGTQYF. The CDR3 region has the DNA TGTGCCAGCACCTTGACTAGCGGGGGGGAAGGGGGTACGCAGTATTTT.